The 25 T cell receptor beta chains below come from one sample, sequenced in a study of blood T cell repertoires in COVID-19. The table came from immunoSEQ multiplex PCR; TCRdb's copy has only in-frame clones and leaves some out. The sample has 200,000 to 250,000 clones, around 86% seen once. The sequencing input was peripheral blood. The receptors were sampled from an elderly woman with COVID-19, enrolled during active disease.

This rearrangement joins TRBV5-1 to TRBJ1-2, with D perhaps TRBD1 (6 bases). Germline CDR1 SGHRS, CDR2 YFSETQ. V shed 2 bases and J shed 8 bases, with 22 bases lying between them. This CDR3 spans 16 amino acids. CDR3 amino acids: CASSFGQGTSGGGYTF. In DNA, the CDR3 is TGCGCCAGCAGCTTTGGGCAGGGGACAAGCGGAGGAGGCTACACCTTC.

The chain employs TRBV18 and TRBJ2-7; a weak D match, TRBD2 (5 bases). Germline-derived CDR1 and CDR2 are KGHSH and LQKENI. The CDR3 extends over 13 amino acids. V was shortened by 3 bases and J by 3 bases, with 9 bases between the two germline ends. This chain's CDR3 is CASSPEVDYEQYF. CDR3 bases: TGTGCCAGCTCACCGGAGGTTGACTACGAGCAGTACTTC.

The V and J genes are TRBV21-1 and TRBJ1-6; the table's D call, TRBD1, has no DNA check behind it. TRBV21-1 is a recognized pseudogene. There are 16 residues in the CDR3. In nucleotides, the CDR3 is TGTGCCAGCAGCAAAGAAGGGGGACCCAATAATTCACCCCTCCACTTT. Its translation: CASSKEGGPNNSPLHF.

V and J are TRBV14 and TRBJ2-7; D is unclear. This CDR3 comprises 15 residues. V lost 5 bases and J lost 1, with 15 bases in between. Germline-derived CDR1 and CDR2 are SGHDN and FVKESK. The CDR3 loop is CASSSRSSASYEQYF. CDR3 coding DNA: TGTGCCAGCAGCTCCAGGTCGTCCGCTTCCTACGAGCAGTACTTC.

The V call is TRBV19, the J call TRBJ2-2; TRBD2 is a possible D gene (6 bases). V was trimmed by 7 bases and J by 6 bases, leaving 18 bases between them. Germline V CDR1 and CDR2: LNHDA, SQIVND (reference sequence). The CDR3 totals 15 residues. The CDR3 here is CASIGRDLGSGELFF. CDR3 nucleotide sequence: TGTGCCAGTATCGGGCGGGACCTAGGATCCGGGGAGCTGTTTTTT.

The chain employs TRBV7-9 and TRBJ2-2; weak D call: TRBD2 (5 bases). This CDR3 is built from 15 residues. In germline, CDR1 is SEHNR, CDR2 FQNEAQ (reference sequence). The V and J ends lost 2 bases and 0 bases respectively, with 7 bases between them. Here the CDR3 DNA reads TGTGCCAGCAGCTTACGGACTCCGAACACCGGGGAGCTGTTTTTT. This encodes CASSLRTPNTGELFF.

The chain carries TRBV7-9 and TRBJ2-1, with 11 bases fitting TRBD1. Germline CDR1 SEHNR, CDR2 FQNEAQ (reference sequence). The V segment lost 5 bases and the J segment 4 bases; nucleotides outside the gene matches: 7. The CDR3 contains 16 residues. The CDR3 DNA is TGTGCCAGCAGCAAAACCGGGACAGGGGGATACAATGAGCAGTTCTTC. Amino acids: CASSKTGTGGYNEQFF.

The chain employs TRBV18 and TRBJ1-2; tentatively, D is TRBD1 (6 bases). The CDR3 consists of 12 residues. Germline V gene lookup returns CDR1 KGHSH and CDR2 LQKENI. The V end lost 0 bases, the J end lost 7 bases, and 6 bases lay between the germline ends. CDR3 DNA sequence: TGTGCCAGCTCACCACCCAGGGGTGGCTACACCTTC. Residues: CASSPPRGGYTF.

This clone was recorded once. The chain uses TRBV4-1 and TRBJ2-7, with TRBD2 identical over 11 bases. The germline CDR1 and CDR2 sequences are MGHRA and YSYEKL. The CDR3 is 19 amino acids. The junction had 13 bases not matched to a gene; V was cut back by 0 bases and J by 3 bases. The chain's CDR3 is CASSQDLEASGGSNYEQYF. CDR3 coding DNA: TGCGCCAGCAGCCAAGATCTAGAAGCTAGCGGGGGGTCTAACTACGAGCAGTACTTC.

The CDR3 bases are TGTGCCACCAGTGATAGCGGGGGAGGGTACAATGAGCAGTTCTTC. Translation: CATSDSGGGYNEQFF. The chain recombines TRBV24-1 with TRBJ2-1, with TRBD2 identical over 8 bases. This CDR3 has 15 amino acids. V was clipped by 3 bases and J by 4 bases; unmatched bases: 4. Germline V gene data show CDR1 as KGHDR and CDR2 as SFDVKD.

This clone is a singleton in its sample. V is TRBV30 and J is TRBJ2-5; TRBD1 is a possible D gene (5 bases). Per the germline V gene, CDR1 is GTSNPN and CDR2 is SVGIG (reference sequence). This CDR3 has 13 amino acids. Trimming took 3 bases from V and 7 from J, leaving 15 bases between them. The CDR3 loop is CAWREQVVGTQYF. For the CDR3, the DNA is TGTGCCTGGAGAGAACAGGTCGTTGGGACCCAGTACTTC.

This chain connects TRBV4-2 to TRBJ2-7; TRBD1 agrees at 7 bases. The V gene's germline CDR1 is LGHNA and CDR2 YNFKEQ. CDR3 length: 17 residues. V lost 0 bases, J lost 3 bases, and 11 bases stayed unmatched. The CDR3 region is CASSQDSIQDRVYEQYF. In DNA form, the CDR3 reads TGTGCCAGCAGCCAAGACTCTATCCAAGACAGGGTCTACGAGCAGTACTTC.

The V and J genes are TRBV11-1 and TRBJ1-2; no firm D call. There are 12 residues in the CDR3. CDR1 and CDR2 (germline): SGHAT, FQDESV (reference sequence). The V gene lost 5 bases and the J gene lost 2 bases, with 6 bases spanning the gap. The CDR3 coding sequence is TGTGCCAGCAGCGCGGGGAACTATGGCTACACCTTC. The encoded protein is CASSAGNYGYTF.

This clone has a handful of counts. This rearrangement joins TRBV5-1 to TRBJ1-2; D gene unclear. Germline V gene data show CDR1 as SGHRS and CDR2 as YFSETQ. This CDR3 region has 16 residues. Deletions cut 4 bases from V and 0 bases from J, with 16 bases between. CDR3 in DNA: TGCGCCAGCAGCCTAGGGAGCGGAACAGCTAACTATGGCTACACCTTC. This encodes CASSLGSGTANYGYTF.

The chain combines TRBV5-4 with TRBJ2-3, with a weak D call TRBD2 (5 bases). This CDR3 is 13 amino acids long. V dropped 2 bases and J dropped 1 base, with 5 bases sitting between them. Germline CDR1 SGHNT, CDR2 YYREEE (reference sequence). This chain's CDR3 is CASSFGGTDTQYF. CDR3 nucleotide sequence: TGTGCCAGCAGCTTCGGGGGCACAGATACGCAGTATTTT.

The J gene is TRBJ2-7, the V gene TRBV5-8; 12 nucleotides agree with TRBD2. This CDR3 region has 14 residues. Germline CDR1 is SGHTS and CDR2 is YDEGEE. Losses at the gene ends were 7 bases for V and 6 bases for J; bases not matched to a gene: 8. The CDR3 loop reads CASRRLAGATEQYF. The CDR3, as DNA: TGTGCCAGCCGCAGACTAGCGGGAGCGACCGAGCAGTACTTC.

This chain uses TRBV2 with TRBJ1-4; 7 bases fit TRBD1. The CDR3 sequence is 13 residues long. The junction had 3 bases not matched to a gene; V was cut back by 7 bases and J by 4 bases. Germline CDR1 SNHLY, CDR2 FYNNEI. The CDR3 DNA reads TGTGCCAGCAACAGGGGAAATAATGAAAAACTGTTTTTT. Protein: CASNRGNNEKLFF.

The chain employs TRBV12-3 or TRBV12-4 and TRBJ1-1; D is unclear. Trimming stripped 6 bases from V and 1 base from J, with 9 bases between. This CDR3 spans 13 amino acids. CDR3 sequence: CASREDTNTEAFF. CDR3 nucleotide sequence: TGTGCCAGCAGGGAAGACACGAACACTGAAGCTTTCTTT.

The V gene is TRBV5-6, the J gene TRBJ1-2, with D unclear. Germline V lookup: CDR1 SGHDT, CDR2 YYEEEE. CDR3 size: 15 residues. Trimming removed 4 bases from V and 7 bases from J, with 20 bases in between. CDR3 DNA sequence: TGTGCCAGCAGCCCCTCATATAGTTATATAAGTGGCTACACCTTC. Its protein is CASSPSYSYISGYTF.

This clone has more than one count but fewer than ten. The rearrangement joins TRBV19 to TRBJ2-1; 11 bases align to TRBD2. Germline trimming cut 6 bases from V and 4 bases from J; bases unmatched to any gene: 5. Germline V CDR1 and CDR2: LNHDA, SQIVND (reference sequence). The CDR3 is 15 amino acids. The CDR3 spells CASSVTSGGYNEQFF. CDR3 in DNA: TGTGCCAGTAGCGTAACTAGCGGGGGTTACAATGAGCAGTTCTTC.

This chain uses TRBV6-1 with TRBJ1-1; D perhaps matches TRBD1 (6 bases). The V gene lost 6 bases and the J gene lost 0 bases, with 14 bases spanning the gap. CDR3 size: 15 residues. Germline CDR1 MNHNS, CDR2 SASEGT. In DNA form, the CDR3 reads TGTGCCAGCAGAACGGACAGACCCATGAACACTGAAGCTTTCTTT. Amino acid sequence: CASRTDRPMNTEAFF.

The rearrangement uses TRBV30 and TRBJ2-1, with 9 bases lining up with TRBD1. Unmatched junction bases numbered 4, after V lost 1 base and J lost 6 bases. CDR1 and CDR2 from the germline V gene are GTSNPN and SVGIG (reference sequence). The length of the CDR3 is 14 residues. CDR3 nucleotides: TGTGCCTGGAGTGAGGGACAGGGCTTCAATGAGCAGTTCTTC. Translated, it gives CAWSEGQGFNEQFF.

This chain links TRBV4-1 with TRBJ1-5, with TRBD1 identical over 8 bases. This CDR3 region has 18 residues. The germline V gene encodes CDR1 MGHRA and CDR2 YSYEKL. Losses at the gene ends were 0 bases for V and 6 bases for J; bases not matched to a gene: 13. In DNA, the CDR3 is TGCGCCAGCAGCCAAGATGTTTCTGCAGGGGGCGTCGGTCAGCCCCAGCATTTT. It translates to CASSQDVSAGGVGQPQHF.

The gene calls are TRBV6-4 and TRBJ2-2; 7 bases match TRBD1. The trim removed 6 bases at V and 4 bases at J, leaving 2 bases unmatched. Germline V gives CDR1 MRHNA, CDR2 SNTAGT. CDR3 length: 13 residues. CDR3 sequence reads: CASRGQPTGELFF. The CDR3 coding sequence is TGTGCCAGCAGGGGACAGCCCACCGGGGAGCTGTTTTTT.

The chain recombines TRBV9 with TRBJ2-2; the match to TRBD1 covers 10 bases. This CDR3 region has 18 residues. The V gene's germline CDR1 is SGDLS and CDR2 YYNGEE. After removal of 4 bases from V and 4 bases from J, the junction contained 13 bases not matched to a gene. The CDR3 protein is CASSTRDRGLLATGELFF. The CDR3 coding sequence is TGTGCCAGCAGCACCAGGGACAGGGGTTTATTGGCCACCGGGGAGCTGTTTTTT.